The sequence of this T cell receptor beta chain was determined in a study of blood T cell repertoires in COVID-19 (dated by TCRdb to 2018 to 2021). About the study as a whole: Collaborator samples came from the United States, Italy and Spain and covered acute and convalescent phases of COVID-19. The material from the prospective study consisted of cDNA or gDNA derived from T cells, B-cell-depleted T cells, or PBMCs. Subjects who had been exposed to COVID-19, were actively infected with it, or had recovered from it provided the deeply sampled blood TCRbeta repertoires that made up the dataset. The repertoires were released in a freely available public database intended as a resource for research on the immune response to SARS-CoV-2. The samples were drawn from the first 160 participants of the ongoing ImmuneRACE study and from roughly 1,300 subjects provided by 6 global collaborators. The sample metadata nearly always contained a de-identified subject ID, COVID-19 status, age in years and sex. HLA class I and class II types, where available, came from metadata supplied by the sample provider rather than from assay-based typing. Findings and caveats that apply to the study as a whole: Clinical and demographic metadata were provided uncurated, with the amount varying by source and participant.

Worth noting for this clone: Its cognate antigen has yet to be identified. Base qualities are missing; no much larger clone stands one base away.

TCRbeta CDR3 regions were amplified from genomic DNA using the immunoSEQ Assay, a bias-controlled multiplex PCR. In the original analysis: The number of nucleated cells in each sample was estimated by amplification of reference gene primers within the assay. To quantify the absolute abundance of each unique TCRbeta CDR3 rearrangement, sequence reads were collapsed and filtered. Productive Simpson clonality was computed per sample as the square root of Simpson's diversity index over productive rearrangements. TCRdb re-hosts the immuneACCESS table, in-frame sequences only. Its copies lack some clones; in the studies checked, an unresolved V gene accounts for under half of them, and the cause for the rest is not known. V and J calls and clone size are as listed in that table; D and trimming were resolved from the DNA. Present in this sample are 500,000 to 600,000 clones, about 89% of which were seen just once. The ten largest make up roughly 7.4% of the sample.

One collaborating source in Seattle enrolled patients while the patients were actively infected and followed the patients over time throughout the course of disease. Each collaborating institution followed its own protocols to collect whole blood in K2EDTA tubes. For TCRbeta analysis, collaborators shipped samples in one of three forms: frozen whole blood, isolated PBMCs, or DNA extracted from either of those sample types. Sequencing was carried out using peripheral blood. The TCR originated in a woman between 50 and 59 years old with COVID-19, enrolled during active disease.

The DNA sequence is as follows: TGTGCCAGCAGCTTGGGGGGCTATAGCAATCAGCCCCAGCATTTT. It translates to CASSLGGYSNQPQHF. The chain was built from TRBV5-5 and TRBJ1-5, and the D gene may be TRBD1, 5 bases matching. In the germline V gene (reference sequence), CDR1 corresponds to SGHKS and CDR2 to YYEKEE. Cut back by 0 bases and 0 bases, the V and J ends lie 7 bases apart. Taken from cysteine to phenylalanine, the CDR3 has 15 residues. The only DNA kept is the CDR3, 45 bases in frame from the first base. Joined to the reference TRBV5-5 and TRBJ1-5 proteins, this CDR3 gives the full variable domain: DAGVTQSPTHLIKTRGQQVTLRCSPISGHKSVSWYQQVLGQGPQFIFQYYEKEERGRGNFPDRFSARQFPNYSSELNVNALLLGDSALYLCASSLGGYSNQPQHFGDGTRLSIL.